This TCR beta chain was profiled in a study of CD8 T cells in Susac syndrome (dated by TCRdb to about 2019). Concerning the study at large: Of the Susac syndrome patients who were sequenced, roughly eight were in clinical remission while about six had clinically active disease. At blood withdrawal, Susac syndrome patients were therapy-naive, treated with corticosteroids (with IVIg additionally given to some), or treated with IVIg alone. Whether CD8+ T cell activation and differentiation in Susac syndrome was antigen driven was tested using repertoire sequencing. What the authors observed across the whole study: In the CD4+ T cell repertoire of Susac syndrome patients, clonal expansion was not detected. The TCR sequencing and HLA analysis was acknowledged to have included a relatively small number of individuals.

With respect to this clonotype: Its target antigen remains unknown. No much larger clone exists at a distance of one base, and base qualities are not known.

High-throughput TCR beta sequencing profiled peripheral blood CD8+ and CD4+ T cells from healthy donors, Susac syndrome patients and multiple sclerosis patients. The Susac syndrome patients fulfilled recently defined diagnostic criteria for either definite or probable disease. Bulk CD8+ and CD4+ T cells were purified magnetically by negative isolation, whereas CD8+ TEMRA cells were enriched by FACS. Blood was collected in EDTA tubes and processed within 24 hours, with PBMCs isolated through density gradient centrifugation. PBMCs intended for TCR sequencing were cryopreserved in liquid nitrogen and were subsequently thawed in a 37 degrees C water bath. A purity of at least 90% was achieved for sorted or isolated CD4+, CD8+ and CD8+ TEMRA cells. RNA was extracted using the RNeasy kit, and about 0.45 to 1 microgram was reverse transcribed with random hexamers. TCR beta CDR3 regions were amplified with the immunoSEQ multiplex PCR assay covering 54 Vbeta and 13 Jbeta segments. PCR amplification bias was corrected by using a synthetic template baseline for primer optimization and computational correction. Per the authors' processing: Reads were annotated to V, D and J genes according to IMGT and were analyzed with immunoSEQ Analyzer, with only productive sequences retained. To calculate clonality, Shannon entropy was normalized by log2 of the number of productive unique sequences and then subtracted from one. For each patient and control, public and private clones were evaluated among the 100 most prevalent clones. A clone was defined as Susac-specific if it was absent from the healthy and MS cohorts, from roughly 990 published viral clones and from other ImmuneACCESS disease sequences. TCRdb ran its own pipeline on the public reads, namely fastp trimming at Q25 and MiXCR clone calling, and kept in-frame beta chains. When rows share a CDR3 protein, they turn into one entry using the most common DNA and genes. These V and J calls originate from TCRdb's pipeline instead of the authors' own analysis. Counted in this sample were about 140,000 distinct CDR3 sequences; 90% to 97% of them appeared once. The biggest ten clones account for 0.084% of the sample.

The clonotype was recovered from a human donor with Susac syndrome. The specimen was CD4+ T cells from PBMCs.

The CDR3 loop reads CASSQPGQNYGYTF. The DNA reads as follows: TGCGCCAGCAGCCAACCGGGACAGAACTATGGCTACACCTTC. Recombination joined TRBV4-1 with TRBJ1-2, with 7 middle bases fitting TRBD1. V lost 2 bases and J lost 2 bases, and the count of bases not matched to a germline gene is 2. The germline V gene specifies MGHRA as CDR1 and YSYEKL as CDR2. The CDR3 goes from the cysteine to the phenylalanine over 14 residues. Here the CDR3 DNA is all that survives: 42 bases in frame from base 1.